This TCR beta chain was profiled in a study of CD8+CD57+ T cells in acquired aplastic anemia. Patients selected for sequencing had displayed CD8+CD57+ cell expansion by flow cytometry. All patients were therapy-naive when blood was sampled. CDR3 length: 15 amino acids. Trimming shortened V by 1 base and J by 0 bases, and 9 bases separated the two germline ends. CDR1 and CDR2 from the germline V gene are MGHDK and SYGVNS. TCR beta VDJ and CDR3 profiling used genomic DNA as template. TCRdb ran MiXCR on the reads and lists one entry per CDR3 protein. The sample has 160,000 or so distinct CDR3 sequences, around 43% seen once.

This chain connects TRBV25-1 to TRBJ1-2; D not resolved. The source is a human donor with aplastic anemia. Material: sorted CD4+, CD8+, or CD8+CD57+ T cells (not recorded which) from PBMCs. The CDR3 DNA reads TGTGCCAGCAGTGAATGGAAAGGAGCTAACTATGGCTACACCTTC. Encoded protein: CASSEWKGANYGYTF.